This T cell receptor (beta chain) was observed in a study of OX40 agonist ivuxolimab in advanced cancers. Regarding the research as a whole: Ivuxolimab was an agonistic, fully human IgG2 monoclonal antibody directed against OX40 (CD134), a costimulatory receptor. Intravenous ivuxolimab was administered to patients every 2 weeks at six dose levels: 0.01, 0.1, 0.3, 1.5, 3 and 10 mg/kg. Among the roughly 52 dose-escalation patients, approximately 20 had hepatocellular carcinoma, roughly 15 melanoma, 9 renal cell carcinoma and 9 head and neck cancer. In the dose-escalation cohort, around four fifths of patients were male, and the mean age was approximately 60 years with a range of roughly 23 to 79. Prior anti-PD-1, anti-PD-L1 or anti-CTLA-4 therapy was permitted, and approximately 42% of dose-escalation patients had received checkpoint inhibitors. Three dose-escalation patients achieved partial responses, one with hepatocellular carcinoma and two with cutaneous melanoma. The purpose of peripheral TCRbeta sequencing was to test whether ivuxolimab changed TCR sequence diversity and led to clonal T-cell expansion. The paper covers the monotherapy dose-escalation part of the phase I ivuxolimab trial, which included N ≈ 57 patients.

Patients with autoimmune disease history or receiving systemic immunosuppression were excluded from the trial. Peripheral blood for TCR sequencing was drawn from every dose cohort at baseline, at cycle 4 day 1 and at cycle 7 day 1. Samples came from an open-label, multicenter, first-in-human phase I dose-escalation trial of ivuxolimab. The trial enrolled adults with locally advanced or metastatic head and neck squamous cell, hepatocellular, melanoma or renal cell carcinoma. Before TCR sequencing, CD4+ T cells and CD8+ T cells were sorted from peripheral blood as separate populations. General conclusions and limits of the study: At doses from 0.1 to 3.0 mg/kg, clonal expansion was seen in both CD4+ and CD8+ blood T cells between baseline and week 6. In partial responders in the 0.1-3.0 mg/kg groups, normalized peripheral clonal expansion was found to be among the lowest, especially among CD8+ T cells. The antigen specificity of the peripheral T cells that underwent clonal expansion was not determined. Low levels of normalized T-cell clonal expansion were also seen in some patients who did not respond. After ivuxolimab, expanded clones were on average more numerous among CD8+ T cells than among CD4+ T cells.

From cysteine to phenylalanine, the CDR3 is 19 amino acids long. Only the CDR3 DNA is retained, 57 bases long and in frame from the first base. V loses 0 bases at its end and J loses 0 bases; junction bases beyond the gene matches: 9. From the germline V gene, CDR1 is LGHNA and CDR2 is YSLEER. On this clone: Its cognate antigen has yet to be identified. Base-call qualities are not available, and no considerably larger clone is one nucleotide away.

For sequencing of the TCRbeta CDR3 region, genomic DNA was extracted from the sorted cells. The immunoSEQ Assay was used to sequence the TCRbeta CDR3 regions. Imported from immuneACCESS, the table was reduced by TCRdb to in-frame sequences with V and J called. These copies leave out some clones; in studies compared against another copy, an unresolved V gene accounts for under half, and the cause of the remainder is not known. The sample data list 60,000 or so clones, and about 90% of these were observed just once. The ten most abundant clones make up about a quarter of the sample. Recombination linked TRBV4-3 to TRBJ2-1; 9 middle bases align to TRBD1. The sequence was collected from an adult with an advanced solid tumor such as melanoma, head and neck, liver or kidney cancer. Specimen: CD4+ or CD8+ T cells sorted from blood, collected in a trial of the OX40 agonist ivuxolimab. The DNA is as follows: TGCGCCAGCAGCCAAGACGGGACAGGGCTTTCGAGCTCCTACAATGAGCAGTTCTTC. This encodes CASSQDGTGLSSSYNEQFF.